Given below is one T cell receptor (beta chain) in context. It was negative isolation that provided the CD8+ and CD4+ T cells, whereas TEMRA cells were enriched by FACS. Germline lookup yields CDR1 SGHRS and CDR2 YFSETQ. Trimming at V came to 0 bases and at J to 2 bases, leaving 2 bases not matched to a gene. This CDR3 has 15 amino acids. This sample is drawn from a study of CD8 T cells in Susac syndrome. Random-hexamer reverse transcription was applied to roughly 0.45 to 1 ug RNA. The amplification used immunoSEQ multiplex PCR on TCR beta CDR3; it spanned 54 Vbeta and 13 Jbeta. In TCRdb, the immunoSEQ multiplex PCR reads were re-called with MiXCR into one record per CDR3 protein. The top ten hold 0.096% of the sample, which has 90,000 to 110,000 distinct CDR3 sequences, 96% seen once.

V gene TRBV5-1 combines with J gene TRBJ1-2; 9 bases line up with TRBD1. Sequenced input: CD4+ T cells from PBMCs. This TCR derives from a human donor in good health. The CDR3 reads CASSLDGTGNYGYTF. DNA of the CDR3: TGCGCCAGCAGCTTGGACGGGACAGGGAACTATGGCTACACCTTC.